Listed below are T cell receptor beta chains from one sample, sequenced in a study of preoperative IRX-2 immunotherapy in early breast cancer. Some clones are missing from TCRdb's copy, which holds only in-frame ones; the method was immunoSEQ multiplex PCR. The sample has 30,000 to 35,000 clones; around 96% are singletons. The sample here was taken from a patient treated with IRX-2 immunotherapy. Receptors were obtained from a human donor with breast cancer. Each CDR3 is given with its conserved first and last residue. Each record gives: J gene, V gene, clone size, D gene, CDR3 protein, CDR3 DNA. D genes are given only for firm matches. The size of a clone is reported for some rows only, either as once, few or many, or as a class for expanded clones.

>TRBJ2-2|TRBV19|once|TRBD2
CASRRGDRLNGELFF
TGTGCCAGTAGACGGGGGGATAGACTGAACGGGGAGCTGTTTTTT
>TRBJ2-2|TRBV18|NA|NA
CASSPPDRPYTGELFF
TGTGCCAGCTCACCTCCAGACAGGCCCTACACCGGGGAGCTGTTTTTT
>TRBJ2-4|TRBV4-2|NA|NA
CASSQPGTKNIQYF
TGTGCCAGCAGCCAACCAGGGACCAAAAACATTCAGTACTTC
>TRBJ2-7|TRBV10-3|NA|TRBD2
CAISPGLAGVMDF
TGTGCCATCAGCCCGGGACTAGCGGGAGTTATGGACTTC
>TRBJ2-1|TRBV28|NA|NA
CASSHQIGTGREEQFF
TGTGCCAGCAGTCACCAAATAGGGACGGGGAGAGAAGAGCAGTTCTTC
>TRBJ1-2|TRBV4-3|NA|NA
CASSHSDSGNYGYTF
TGCGCCAGCAGCCATTCGGACTCGGGGAACTATGGCTACACCTTC
>TRBJ2-7|TRBV5-1|NA|TRBD2
CASSSGLPNTYEQYF
TGCGCCAGCAGCTCGGGACTACCGAACACCTACGAGCAGTACTTC
>TRBJ2-3|TRBV5-1|NA|NA
CASSPGQTGGTQYF
TGCGCCAGCAGCCCAGGACAGACGGGGGGTACGCAGTATTTT
>TRBJ2-1|TRBV6-5|NA|NA
CASSTFLREQFF
TGTGCCAGCAGTACCTTCCTACGAGAGCAGTTCTTC
>TRBJ2-7|TRBV2|NA|TRBD2
CASRGLAGGLGQYF
TGTGCCAGCAGAGGACTAGCGGGTGGGCTGGGGCAGTACTTC
>TRBJ2-1|TRBV11-3|NA|NA
CASSLQSTWEGVNEQFF
TGTGCCAGCAGCTTACAATCCACGTGGGAAGGGGTAAATGAGCAGTTCTTC
>TRBJ2-1|TRBV27|NA|TRBD2
CASRLGTSSNEQFF
TGTGCCAGCAGACTCGGGACTAGCAGTAATGAGCAGTTCTTC
>TRBJ1-3|TRBV10-2|once|NA
CASSVVVPGNTIYF
TGCGCCAGCAGTGTGGTGGTGCCGGGAAACACCATATATTTT
>TRBJ2-1|TRBV11-3|NA|NA
CASSSPWDGPYNEQFF
TGTGCCAGCAGCTCCCCATGGGATGGGCCGTACAATGAGCAGTTCTTC